This paragraph reports one T cell receptor (beta chain). What it recognizes is unknown. The data derive from a study of vaccination effects on CD4 cells after COVID-19. The germline V gene has CDR1 SGHDT and CDR2 YYEEEE. The CDR3 sequence is 15 residues long. V lost 2 bases and J lost 3, with 11 bases in between. TCRdb's copy holds only in-frame clones and misses some; the assay was immunoSEQ multiplex PCR. Among 65,000 to 90,000 clones listed, 65% to 80% were seen once. Expansion of antigen-specific CD4+ T cells with viral peptide pools was carried out by the ViraFEST assay before sequencing. Cells that had been cultured for less than 13 days were the source of isolated CD4+ T cells. Each vaccine recipient was nucleocapsid antibody negative and had no prior SARS-CoV-2 infection. Half the medium was swapped for IL-2 medium on days 3 and 7.

This sample comprised CD4+ T cells from PBMCs cultured with HCoV-NL63 spike peptides, obtained before COVID-19 vaccination. The chain is built from TRBV5-6 and TRBJ2-2; D is tentatively TRBD1 or TRBD2 (5 bases each). The sequence came from a human donor who received a COVID-19 vaccine. Written as DNA, the CDR3 is TGTGCCAGCAGCTTTATCGGGGCTTACACCGGGGAGCTGTTTTTT. Translated: CASSFIGAYTGELFF. Filled out from reference TRBV5-6 and TRBJ2-2, the complete variable domain reads DAGVTQSPTHLIKTRGQQVTLRCSPKSGHDTVSWYQQALGQGPQFIFQYYEEEERQRGNFPDRFSGHQFPNYSSELNVNALLLGDSALYLCASSFIGAYTGELFFGEGSRLTVL.